The T cell receptor beta chain described here comes from a study of T cell clonotyping in hematopoietic cell transplantation. Overall study: Recipient samples before transplant were obtained post-cytoreduction.

This clone appeared a few times. With 4 bases clipped from V and 5 bases from J, the junction kept 14 bases outside the gene matches. Looked up from germline, CDR1 is LGHNA and CDR2 is YNFKEQ. The CDR3 has 17 residues. Only in-frame clones appear in the TCRdb table, and some are missing; sequencing was by immunoSEQ multiplex PCR. The sample lists 45,000 or so clones; approximately 80% were seen once. The sample's time point: recipient sample about 28 days before transplant, after cytoreduction. The receptor was derived from a man in his sixties with myelodysplastic syndrome. Some clones in this sample may be carry-over from other donors' samples. The chain combines TRBV4-2 with TRBJ1-2; 9 nucleotides align to TRBD1. The specimen was peripheral blood mononuclear cells, collected before stem cell transplant. The CDR3 sequence is CASSPHSAGQGLYGYTF. In DNA form, the CDR3 reads TGTGCCAGCAGCCCTCACTCCGCGGGACAGGGATTATATGGCTACACCTTC.